One and the same sample provided the 9 T cell receptor beta chains below, sequenced in a study of cytomegalovirus exposure and HLA in healthy donors. The PCR had 60 Vbeta and 13 Jbeta primers. Clones were read by immunoSEQ multiplex PCR, and TCRdb kept only the in-frame ones, dropping some. This table holds 130,000 to 150,000 clones, 64% found once. Sequenced input: PBMCs. The receptors derive from a woman aged 30 to 39 in good health and CMV-seropositive.

V gene TRBV30 combines with J gene TRBJ2-3, with D tentatively TRBD2 (5 bases). Deletions cut 0 bases from V and 1 base from J, with 8 bases between. CDR3 length: 14 amino acids. Germline lookup yields CDR1 GTSNPN and CDR2 SVGIG (reference sequence). CDR3 sequence (DNA): TGTGCCTGGAGTGTAGGAGGAGGCACAGATACGCAGTATTTT. Translated, it gives CAWSVGGGTDTQYF.

J is TRBJ1-6 and V is TRBV30; D ambiguous. The length of the CDR3 is 14 residues. Germline CDR1 reads GTSNPN; CDR2 reads SVGIG (reference sequence). Trimming pared 0 bases from V and 4 bases from J, leaving 7 bases between. CDR3 residues: CAWSVRGYNSPLHF. The CDR3 DNA is TGTGCCTGGAGTGTACGGGGTTATAATTCACCCCTCCACTTT.

The table lists this clone with a few counts. The gene calls are TRBV5-1 and TRBJ2-7; TRBD1 agrees at 11 bases. The CDR3 is 15 amino acids. V shed 0 bases, J shed 2 bases, and the junction held 1 base outside the gene matches. The V gene's germline CDR1 is SGHRS and CDR2 YFSETQ. CDR3 in amino acids: CASSLEGQGAYEQYF. The CDR3 nucleotides read TGCGCCAGCAGCTTGGAGGGACAGGGGGCCTACGAGCAGTACTTC.

The chain has TRBV2 and TRBJ1-1, with 7 bases identical to TRBD1. The CDR3 is 13 residues long. Germline V gene sequence: CDR1 SNHLY, CDR2 FYNNEI. V dropped 8 bases and J dropped 6; count of bases not matched to a gene: 9. Here the CDR3 reads CASYETGVSEAFF. For the CDR3, the DNA is TGTGCCAGCTATGAAACAGGGGTTTCTGAAGCTTTCTTT.

This chain connects TRBV7-2 to TRBJ2-3; tentative D call: TRBD1 (6 bases). Germline V gives CDR1 SGHTA, CDR2 FQGNSA. The CDR3 is 15 amino acids. V shed 0 bases and J shed 6 bases, with 13 bases lying between them. CDR3 in DNA: TGTGCCAGCAGCTTAGCGCGTGGGGGCCAGGATACGCAGTATTTT. The encoded protein is CASSLARGGQDTQYF.

This clone appeared a single time. V usage is TRBV5-4 and J usage is TRBJ2-2; tentative D call: TRBD1 (5 bases). Germline CDR1 reads SGHNT; CDR2 reads YYREEE (reference sequence). The CDR3 totals 15 residues. Between the trimmed V and J ends, which lost 0 bases and 3 bases, there was a span of 9 bases. The DNA for the CDR3 is TGTGCCAGCAGCTTGGGAGGCAGGGACACCGGGGAGCTGTTTTTT. This encodes CASSLGGRDTGELFF.

This clone appeared a few times. The V call is TRBV27, the J call TRBJ1-2; D is undetermined. CDR3 size: 15 residues. CDR1 and CDR2 from the germline V gene are MNHEY and SMNVEV (reference sequence). V dropped 2 bases and J dropped 4 bases, with 14 bases sitting between them. The DNA of the CDR3 is TGTGCCAGCAGTTTAAACGGGGAACGAGCCTATGGCTACACCTTC. Its protein product is CASSLNGERAYGYTF.

DNA for the CDR3: TGCAGCGTGGGCCCGGCAAGCTCCTACAATGAGCAGTTCTTC. Residues: CSVGPASSYNEQFF. This sequence joins TRBV29-1 and TRBJ2-1; no definite D call. Germline V CDR1 and CDR2: SQVTM, ANQGSEA. The CDR3 totals 14 residues. Trimming pared 6 bases from V and 0 bases from J, leaving 12 bases between.

This clone was found a few times. The chain uses TRBV6-5 and TRBJ2-1, with TRBD2 as a possible D gene (5 bases). V was shortened by 1 base and J by 5 bases, with 9 bases between the two germline ends. Germline V gene lookup returns CDR1 MNHEY and CDR2 SVGAGI. CDR3 length: 14 residues. CDR3 amino acids: CASSYLAGDNEQFF. As DNA, the CDR3 is TGTGCCAGCAGTTACTTGGCCGGGGACAATGAGCAGTTCTTC.